The 15 T cell receptor beta chains below come from one sample, sequenced in a study of T cells in Graves' hyperthyroidism and ophthalmopathy. Researchers amplified the TCR beta CDR3 regions from RNA transcripts. A set of HTBI primers served as the primers for a first-round RT-PCR of the TCR CDR3. TCRdb redid the calling of the multiplex PCR reads with MiXCR, one entry per CDR3 protein. The sample shows around 450,000 distinct CDR3 sequences, around 14% of them seen only once. Sequencing was done on a sample of blood. Receptors were obtained from a woman younger than 30 with Graves' hyperthyroidism.

The rearrangement joins TRBV20-1 to TRBJ1-2, with a tentative D call TRBD1 (5 bases). This CDR3 comprises 13 residues. Germline lookup yields CDR1 DFQATT and CDR2 SNEGSKA (reference sequence). The V and J ends lost 3 bases and 3 bases respectively, with 11 bases between them. The CDR3 protein is CSASPSGDYGYTF. The DNA of the CDR3 is TGCAGTGCTAGTCCTTCGGGGGACTATGGCTACACCTTC.

This clonotype was seen repeatedly, ten times or more. V is TRBV10-3 and J is TRBJ2-1, with TRBD2 matching over 7 bases. Looked up from germline, CDR1 is ENHRY and CDR2 is SYGVKD. Trimming at V came to 4 bases and at J to 5 bases, leaving 5 bases not matched to a gene. This CDR3 has 14 residues. The CDR3 sequence: CAISAASGDNEQFF. The CDR3 nucleotides read TGTGCCATCAGTGCGGCTAGCGGAGACAATGAGCAGTTCTTC.

This clonotype was detected only a few times. CDR3 nucleotide sequence: TGCGCCAGCAGTCTCGGGACTAGCGGGGAACAAGAGACCCAGTACTTC. As protein: CASSLGTSGEQETQYF. This chain joins TRBV10-1 and TRBJ2-5, with TRBD2 matching 13 bases. The CDR3 is made up of 16 amino acids. V lost 5 bases, J lost 2 bases, and 5 bases stayed unmatched. The germline gives CDR1 WNHNN, CDR2 SYGVQD (reference sequence).

V usage is TRBV20-1 and J usage is TRBJ1-2, with 9 bases matching TRBD1. Germline V gene sequence: CDR1 DFQATT, CDR2 SNEGSKA (reference sequence). Trimming removed 5 bases from V and 5 bases from J; junction bases left unmatched: 9. The CDR3 is 14 residues long. The CDR3 is CSASRDRERYGYTF. In DNA form, the CDR3 reads TGCAGTGCTTCCAGGGACAGGGAGCGATATGGCTACACCTTC.

This clonotype was detected only once. V is TRBV28 and J is TRBJ2-4; 7 bases agree with TRBD2. The CDR3 is 15 residues long. From germline, CDR1 is MDHEN and CDR2 SYDVKM. Trimming removed 7 bases from V and 2 bases from J; junction bases left unmatched: 8. The CDR3 sequence is CASTPHGGTKNIQYF. Written as DNA, the CDR3 is TGTGCCAGCACCCCCCACGGGGGGACCAAAAACATTCAGTACTTC.

This clonotype was counted many times. The chain joins TRBV11-2 to TRBJ2-1; perhaps TRBD2 as D (5 bases). This CDR3 is built from 15 residues. CDR1 is SGHAT and CDR2 is FQNNGV in the germline V gene. V dropped 4 bases and J dropped 5 bases, with 15 bases sitting between them. The CDR3: CASSSGEIVDNEQFF. The CDR3 bases are TGTGCCAGCAGCTCCGGGGAAATCGTCGACAATGAGCAGTTCTTC.

This chain links TRBV15 with TRBJ1-6; TRBD1 aligns across 8 bases. Per germline, CDR1 LNHNV and CDR2 YYDKDF (reference sequence). Trimming at V came to 0 bases and at J to 10 bases, leaving 8 bases not matched to a gene. This CDR3 spans 16 amino acids. CDR3 in amino acids: CATSRDRNRGGSPLHF. The CDR3 bases are TGTGCCACCAGCAGAGATAGGAACAGGGGGGGCTCACCCCTCCACTTT.

This clonotype came up many times. This chain joins TRBV7-3 and TRBJ2-1; TRBD2 matches 10 bases. V lost 7 bases and J lost 2; bases outside the gene matches: 5. CDR3 length: 15 amino acids. Germline CDR1 reads SGHTA; CDR2 reads FQGTGA. In DNA, the CDR3 is TGTGCCAGCACGAAGAGCGGGGGGGCCTACAATGAGCAGTTCTTC. Translating it yields CASTKSGGAYNEQFF.

A few counts support this clonotype. The chain carries TRBV11-2 and TRBJ2-6, with a weak D call TRBD2 (7 bases). CDR1 is SGHAT and CDR2 is FQNNGV in the germline V gene. The germline V and J ends were trimmed by 6 bases and 10 bases, with 19 bases remaining between them. This CDR3 spans 15 amino acids. CDR3 in DNA: TGTGCCAGCAGGGATTATCTAAAGGGGGGGAACGTCCTGACTTTC. It encodes CASRDYLKGGNVLTF.

The chain employs TRBV3-1 and TRBJ2-1; D might be TRBD2 (6 bases). V shed 0 bases and J shed 0 bases, with 12 bases lying between them. Germline CDR1 reads LGHDT; CDR2 reads YNNKEL (reference sequence). The length of the CDR3 is 17 residues. The CDR3, as DNA: TGTGCCAGCAGCCAAGATGCGGGGCCTTACTCCTACAATGAGCAGTTCTTC. It codes for CASSQDAGPYSYNEQFF.

This clonotype has a count of ten or more. The chain joins TRBV9 to TRBJ2-5; 8 nucleotides match TRBD1. Trimming cost V 3 bases and J 6 bases; bases outside gene matches: 10. This CDR3 region has 15 residues. Looked up from germline, CDR1 is SGDLS and CDR2 is YYNGEE. This CDR3 is CASSEGLDREKTQYF. CDR3 nucleotides: TGTGCCAGCAGCGAGGGGTTGGACAGGGAAAAGACCCAGTACTTC. Full variable domain (missing parts from reference TRBV9 and TRBJ2-5): DSGVTQTPKHLITATGQRVTLRCSPRSGDLSVYWYQQSLDQGLQFLIQYYNGEERAKGNILERFSAQQFPDLHSELNLSSLELGDSALYFCASSEGLDREKTQYFGPGTRLLVL.

This clonotype was found many times. This chain connects TRBV12-3 or TRBV12-4 to TRBJ1-1, with D tentatively TRBD1 (5 bases). V was clipped by 6 bases and J by 6 bases, with 14 bases between them. This CDR3 region has 13 residues. CDR3: CASRLRTLPEAFF. Here the CDR3 DNA reads TGTGCCAGCAGATTACGGACACTACCTGAAGCTTTCTTT.

The rearrangement links TRBV20-1 to TRBJ1-3; D remains ambiguous. This CDR3 has 15 residues. Trimming removed 1 base from V and 0 bases from J, with 10 bases in between. Germline CDR1 reads DFQATT; CDR2 reads SNEGSKA (reference sequence). CDR3 amino acids: CSARGAIGSGNTIYF. The CDR3 DNA reads as TGCAGTGCTAGAGGTGCCATCGGCTCTGGAAACACCATATATTTT.

The chain has TRBV28 and TRBJ2-6, with unresolved D. Trimming removed 8 bases at V and 0 bases at J, with 5 bases between. The CDR3 covers 13 residues. Germline CDR1 MDHEN, CDR2 SYDVKM. The CDR3 region is CASVSSGANVLTF. The CDR3 nucleotides are TGTGCCAGCGTATCCTCTGGGGCCAACGTCCTGACTTTC.

At least ten counts were recorded for this clonotype. CDR3 bases: TGTGCCAGCAGCTTAAGGGTCTACAATGAGCAGTTCTTC. This encodes CASSLRVYNEQFF. The chain combines TRBV3-1 with TRBJ2-1, with D hard to call. The germline CDR1 and CDR2 sequences are LGHDT and YNNKEL (reference sequence). Trimming cost V 5 bases and J 3 bases, with 8 bases left between them. The CDR3 loop spans 13 amino acids.